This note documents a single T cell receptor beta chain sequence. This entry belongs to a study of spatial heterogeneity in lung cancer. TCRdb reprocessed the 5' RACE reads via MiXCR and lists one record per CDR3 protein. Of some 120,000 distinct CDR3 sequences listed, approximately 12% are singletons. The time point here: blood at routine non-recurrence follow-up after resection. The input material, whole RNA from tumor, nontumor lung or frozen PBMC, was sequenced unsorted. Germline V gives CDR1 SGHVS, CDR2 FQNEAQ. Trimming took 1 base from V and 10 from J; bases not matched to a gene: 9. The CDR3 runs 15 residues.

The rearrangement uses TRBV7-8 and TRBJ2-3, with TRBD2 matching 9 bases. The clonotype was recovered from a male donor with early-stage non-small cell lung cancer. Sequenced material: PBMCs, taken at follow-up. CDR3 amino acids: CASSLDSGGPQAQYF. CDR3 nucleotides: TGTGCCAGCAGCTTAGATAGCGGGGGCCCCCAGGCGCAGTATTTT.